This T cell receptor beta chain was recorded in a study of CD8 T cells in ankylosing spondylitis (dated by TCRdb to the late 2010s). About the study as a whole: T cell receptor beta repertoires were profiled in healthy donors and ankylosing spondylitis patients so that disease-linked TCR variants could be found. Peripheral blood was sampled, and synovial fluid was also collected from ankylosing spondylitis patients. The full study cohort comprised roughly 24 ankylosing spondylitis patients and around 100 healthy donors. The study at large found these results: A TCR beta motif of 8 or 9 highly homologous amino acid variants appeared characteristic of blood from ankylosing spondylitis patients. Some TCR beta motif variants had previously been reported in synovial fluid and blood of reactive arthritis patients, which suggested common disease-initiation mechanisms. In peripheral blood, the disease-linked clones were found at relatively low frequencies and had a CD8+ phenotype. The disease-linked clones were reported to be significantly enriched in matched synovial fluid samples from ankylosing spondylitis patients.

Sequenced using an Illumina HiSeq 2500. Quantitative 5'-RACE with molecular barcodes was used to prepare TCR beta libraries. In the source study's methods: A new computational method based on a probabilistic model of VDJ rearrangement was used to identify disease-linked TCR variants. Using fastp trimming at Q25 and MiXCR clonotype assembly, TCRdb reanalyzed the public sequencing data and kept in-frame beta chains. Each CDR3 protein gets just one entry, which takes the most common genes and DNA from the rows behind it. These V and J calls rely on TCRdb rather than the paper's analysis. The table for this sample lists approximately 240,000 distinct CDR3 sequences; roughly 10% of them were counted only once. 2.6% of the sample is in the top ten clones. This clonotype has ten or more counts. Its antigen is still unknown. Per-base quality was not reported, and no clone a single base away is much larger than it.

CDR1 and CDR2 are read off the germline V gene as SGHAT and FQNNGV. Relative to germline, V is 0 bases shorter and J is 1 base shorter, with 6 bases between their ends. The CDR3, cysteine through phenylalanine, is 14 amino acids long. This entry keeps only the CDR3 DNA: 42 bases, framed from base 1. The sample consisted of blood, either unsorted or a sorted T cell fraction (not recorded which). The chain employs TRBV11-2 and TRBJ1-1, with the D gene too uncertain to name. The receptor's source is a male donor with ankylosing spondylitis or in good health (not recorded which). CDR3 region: CASSLEPRNTEAFF. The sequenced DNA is TGTGCCAGCAGCTTAGAACCGAGGAACACTGAAGCTTTCTTT.